This T cell receptor (beta chain) derives from a study of blood T cells in healthy people across ages. Aged roughly 6 to 100, donors were systemically healthy Caucasians from Russia. With a J-beta primer mix and a sample-barcoded 5' primer, a second PCR ran about 7 to 12 cycles. TCRdb re-derived calls from the 5' RACE reads in MiXCR, one entry per CDR3 protein. Here the sample spans some 790,000 distinct CDR3 sequences, 29% being singletons. The study's findings and limits: Diversity estimates from one million T cells were considered underestimates.

In regard to this clonotype: Antigen specificity is unknown.

The CDR3 covers 14 residues. J gave up 8 bases and V 3 bases, and 7 bases lay outside the gene matches. The germline V gene encodes CDR1 LNHDA and CDR2 SQIVND (reference sequence). Sequences were obtained from blood. The chain joins TRBV19 to TRBJ2-1; 7 nucleotides agree with TRBD1. The sequence was obtained from a woman older than 75 in good health. The CDR3 DNA reads as TGTGCCAGTAGTATCGCCGACAGGGTCCATGAGCAGTTCTTC. Amino acid sequence: CASSIADRVHEQFF.